This entry concerns a single T cell receptor (beta chain). The antigen remains unidentified. This nonspecific control used anti-CD3/anti-CD28 bead stimulation of CD4+ T cells. CD4+ T cells upregulating both CD40 ligand and CD69 were sorted as responding cells. Donors were HIV-1-infected adults who began suppressive ART during chronic infection. For at least 4 years, plasma HIV-1 RNA was undetectable (<50 copies/mL). A roughly 19-hour stimulation of CD8-depleted PBMCs used anti-CD28/CD49d costimulation, CD40-blocking antibody and enfuvirtide. The data derive from a study of persistence of HIV-infected CD4 T cells. Study-level findings and limits: TCRbeta richness was lower in CMV- and Gag-responding cells than in anti-CD3/anti-CD28-responding cells.

Sequencing used immunoSEQ version 4 in survey mode. TCRdb's table, derived via immunoSEQ multiplex PCR, lists solely in-frame clones and lacks some. The repertoire consists of 35,000 to 50,000 clones, with approximately 91% occurring once and the leading ten covering around 2%. J gave up 6 bases and V 6 bases, and 19 bases lay outside the gene matches. Germline CDR1 reads LNHDA; CDR2 reads SQIVND (reference sequence). CDR3 length: 18 residues. The receptor was isolated from an adult man with HIV who was CMV-seropositive. V gene TRBV19 combines with J gene TRBJ2-2; 7 nucleotides agree with TRBD2. Sequenced here: CD4+ T cells sorted from PBMCs after approximately 20-hour stimulation, sampled from a patient who received antiretroviral therapy. For the CDR3, the DNA is TGTGCCAGTAGGGGGTGGGGAGGGCCGCAAGACACCGCCGGGGAGCTGTTTTTT. It codes for CASRGWGGPQDTAGELFF. Combining the CDR3 with reference TRBV19 and TRBJ2-2 gives the whole variable domain DGGITQSPKYLFRKEGQNVTLSCEQNLNHDAMYWYRQDPGQGLRLIYYSQIVNDFQKGDIAEGYSVSREKKESFPLTVTSAQKNPTAFYLCASRGWGGPQDTAGELFFGEGSRLTVL.